The source of this TCR beta chain is a study of CD8 T cells in Susac syndrome. Sequencing of TCR beta, carried out with a high-throughput approach, was applied to CD8+ and CD4+ T cells from the blood. Negative magnetic isolation gave CD8+ and CD4+ cells; FACS enriched CD8+ TEMRA. Study-wide points: TCR sequencing and HLA analysis covered a relatively small number of individuals.

cDNA came from about 0.5 to 1 ug RNA primed by random hexamers. An immunoSEQ multiplex PCR generated amplified TCR beta CDR3 products spanning 54 Vbeta and 13 Jbeta. In TCRdb, the immunoSEQ multiplex PCR reads were re-called with MiXCR into one record per CDR3 protein. The sample lists under 250,000 distinct CDR3 sequences; approximately 92% were seen once. Of note for this clonotype: Its antigen is currently unknown.

This CDR3 spans 13 amino acids. Germline CDR1 and CDR2: MNHNY and SVGAGI (reference sequence). V was clipped by 6 bases and J by 5 bases, with 13 bases between them. The chain joins TRBV6-6 to TRBJ1-1; D is perhaps TRBD1 (5 bases). The clonotype originates from a human donor with multiple sclerosis. The sequenced material came from CD4+ T cells from PBMCs. The CDR3 DNA is TGTGCCAGCAGGCTTCAGGGACGGACTGAAGCTTTCTTT. Translation gives CASRLQGRTEAFF.